This T cell receptor beta chain came from a study of response to subunit inactivated influenza vaccine. The germline V and J ends were trimmed by 3 bases and 2 bases, with 20 bases remaining between them. The CDR3 loop spans 17 amino acids. This clonotype was counted between two and nine times. TCRdb fed the RT-PCR reads into MiXCR, producing one record per CDR3 protein. The sample yields a few hundred thousand distinct CDR3 sequences, 11% seen once. The same sample was also studied in work on T cells expressing NK-cell markers. In that study: 5'RACE template switching with UMIs produced the TCR beta cDNA. A range of about 1.0-8% of CD8+ T cells consisted of dominant NKG2C+ clonotypes in roughly 6 donors.

The source was PBMCs from blood, collected on the day of vaccination. This TCR was recovered from a man aged 45-65 years who received an inactivated influenza vaccine. The V call is TRBV12-3 or TRBV12-4, the J call TRBJ2-7; D is undetermined. CDR3: CASSFSFSGSTTYEQYF. The CDR3 bases are TGTGCCAGCAGTTTTTCTTTTTCGGGCAGCACCACCTACGAGCAGTACTTC.